Sequencing of this TCR beta chain was carried out in a study of control samples from healthy donors and cancer patients. Here immunoSEQ multiplex PCR was the method, and the copy in TCRdb shows in-frame clones only, minus some. The table records about 130,000 clones, around 94% of them present only once. The specimen sequenced was PBMCs. The receptor comes from a man aged 55 to 70 with colorectal cancer.

The CDR3 spells CAISPGLEDNEQFF. DNA of the CDR3: TGTGCCATCAGTCCGGGACTAGAAGACAATGAGCAGTTCTTC. The J gene is TRBJ2-1, the V gene TRBV10-3, with 8 bases identical to TRBD2. The J segment lost 5 bases and the V segment lost 5 bases, leaving 5 bases of the junction unmatched. This CDR3 has 14 amino acids. The germline CDR1 and CDR2 sequences are ENHRY and SYGVKD.